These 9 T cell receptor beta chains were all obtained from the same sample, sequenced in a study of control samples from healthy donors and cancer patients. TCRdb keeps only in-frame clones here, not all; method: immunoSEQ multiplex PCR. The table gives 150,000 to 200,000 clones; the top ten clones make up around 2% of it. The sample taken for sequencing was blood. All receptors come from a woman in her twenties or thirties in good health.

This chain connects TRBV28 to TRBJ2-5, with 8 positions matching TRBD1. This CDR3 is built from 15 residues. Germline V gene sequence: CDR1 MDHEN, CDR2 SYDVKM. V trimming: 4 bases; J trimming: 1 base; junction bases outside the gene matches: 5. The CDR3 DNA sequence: TGTGCCAGCAGTTCGACAGGGGTGGGCCAAGAGACCCAGTACTTC. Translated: CASSSTGVGQETQYF.

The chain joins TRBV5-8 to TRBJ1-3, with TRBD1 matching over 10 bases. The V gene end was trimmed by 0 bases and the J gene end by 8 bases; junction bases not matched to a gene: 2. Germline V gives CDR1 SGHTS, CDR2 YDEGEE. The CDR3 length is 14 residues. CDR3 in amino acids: CASSLGQGADTIYF. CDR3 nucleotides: TGTGCCAGCAGCTTGGGACAGGGGGCGGACACCATATATTTT.

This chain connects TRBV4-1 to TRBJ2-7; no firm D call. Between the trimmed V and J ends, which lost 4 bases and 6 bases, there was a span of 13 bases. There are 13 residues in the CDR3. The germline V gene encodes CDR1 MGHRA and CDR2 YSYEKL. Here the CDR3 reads CASSPGPKGEQYF. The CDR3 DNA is TGCGCCAGCAGCCCAGGACCTAAGGGCGAGCAGTACTTC.

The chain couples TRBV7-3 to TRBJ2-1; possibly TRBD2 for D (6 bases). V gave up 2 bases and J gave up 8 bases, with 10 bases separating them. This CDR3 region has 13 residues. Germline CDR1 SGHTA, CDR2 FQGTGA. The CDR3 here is CASSLAGNHEQFF. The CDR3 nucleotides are TGTGCCAGCAGCTTAGCGGGAAACCATGAGCAGTTCTTC.

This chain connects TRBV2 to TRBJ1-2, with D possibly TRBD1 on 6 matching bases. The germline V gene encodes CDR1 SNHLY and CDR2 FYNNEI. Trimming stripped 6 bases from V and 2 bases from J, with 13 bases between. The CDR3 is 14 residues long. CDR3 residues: CASRSDSRNYGYTF. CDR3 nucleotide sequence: TGTGCCAGCAGATCGGACAGCCGAAACTATGGCTACACCTTC.

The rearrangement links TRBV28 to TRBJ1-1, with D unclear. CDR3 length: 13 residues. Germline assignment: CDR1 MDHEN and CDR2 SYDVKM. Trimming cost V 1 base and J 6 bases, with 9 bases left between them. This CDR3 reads CASSLYGRAEAFF. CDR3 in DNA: TGTGCCAGCAGTTTATATGGAAGGGCTGAAGCTTTCTTT.

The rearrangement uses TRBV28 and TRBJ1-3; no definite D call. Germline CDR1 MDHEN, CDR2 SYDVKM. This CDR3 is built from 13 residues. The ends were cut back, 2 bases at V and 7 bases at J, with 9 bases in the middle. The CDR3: CASSLLGRNTIYF. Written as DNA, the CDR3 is TGTGCCAGCAGTTTACTAGGTCGGAACACCATATATTTT. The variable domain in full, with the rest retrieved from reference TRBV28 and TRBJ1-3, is DVKVTQSSRYLVKRTGEKVFLECVQDMDHENMFWYRQDPGLGLRLIYFSYDVKMKEKGDIPEGYSVSREKKERFSLILESASTNQTSMYLCASSLLGRNTIYFGEGSWLTVV.

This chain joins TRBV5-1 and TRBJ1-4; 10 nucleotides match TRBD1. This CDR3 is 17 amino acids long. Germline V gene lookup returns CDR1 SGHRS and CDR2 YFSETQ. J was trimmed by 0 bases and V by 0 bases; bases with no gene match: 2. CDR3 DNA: TGCGCCAGCAGCTTGGGACAGGGGGCTGCAACTAATGAAAAACTGTTTTTT. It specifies CASSLGQGAATNEKLFF.

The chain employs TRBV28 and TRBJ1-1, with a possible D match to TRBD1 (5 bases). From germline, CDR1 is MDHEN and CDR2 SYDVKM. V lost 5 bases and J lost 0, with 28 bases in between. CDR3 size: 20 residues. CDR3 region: CASSLLLYKGRTGMNTEAFF. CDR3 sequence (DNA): TGTGCCAGCAGTCTATTATTATATAAGGGACGCACCGGGATGAACACTGAAGCTTTCTTT.